This TCR beta chain was captured in a study of T cell repertoires in cytomegalovirus infection. As for the study in general: An indication of both CMV infection and matching HLA type came from public TCR beta signatures. General study results and limits: Ex vivo responses were dominated by HLA-C-restricted CMV-specific TCR beta clonotypes.

V was trimmed by 2 bases and J by 6 bases, leaving 16 bases between them. This CDR3 contains 15 residues. CDR1 SNHLY and CDR2 FYNNEI come from the germline V gene. This clonotype has a count of ten or more. Its target is not known. In TCRdb, the reads were re-called with MiXCR into one record per CDR3 protein. The sample records around 280,000 distinct CDR3 sequences, 9.6% being singletons. The gene calls are TRBV2 and TRBJ1-2; D may be TRBD1 (5 bases). The sequence was obtained from a human donor in good health (CMV status not recorded). Some clones in this sample may be carry-over from other donors' samples. The material sequenced was PBMCs. CDR3 amino acids: CASSEYKGPTDGYTF. The CDR3 coding sequence is TGTGCCAGCAGTGAATATAAGGGACCGACCGATGGCTACACCTTC.